The 5 T cell receptor beta chains presented below share a single source sample, sequenced in a study of graft-versus-host responses after intestinal transplantation (dated by TCRdb to the early 2020s). Library generation was performed with the immunoSEQ multiplex PCR assay. Entries here come from immuneACCESS through TCRdb and include only in-frame sequences with V and J called. Some clones fail to appear in such tables; in the studies checked, an unresolved V gene covers under half of the shortfall, and the cause of the remainder is unknown. The sample table shows 8,000 to 10,000 clones, and 29% are seen once. Together, the top ten hold under 8% of the sample. The sample's time point label is to be understood as: cells obtained before transplantation from donor or recipient. Mixed lymphocyte reactions plated some 200,000 CFSE-labeled pre-transplant responders with some 200,000 irradiated violet-dye-labeled stimulators and were cultured for around six days.

Sequenced material: alloreactive CD8+ T cells from a mixed lymphocyte reaction culture, taken before intestinal transplant. Reading the label with the study, this specimen's cell subset or site is: CFSE-low proliferating T cells sorted from approximately six-day pre-transplant mixed lymphocyte reaction (GvH or HvG direction). The origin of the receptors is a human patient who received an intestinal transplant.

The chain joins TRBV10-3 to TRBJ2-3, with 11 bases that match TRBD2. V shed 6 bases and J 8 bases; nucleotides not matched to a gene: 16. The CDR3 contains 17 residues. Looked up from germline, CDR1 is ENHRY and CDR2 is SYGVKD. Here the CDR3 DNA reads TGTGCCATCAGCACCCCTCCACTAGCGGGGGATCAGGTTACGCAGTATTTT. This codes for CAISTPPLAGDQVTQYF.

The rearrangement links TRBV12-5 to TRBJ2-2; TRBD2 matches at 12 bases. The trim removed 5 bases at V and 1 base at J, leaving 5 bases unmatched. The length of the CDR3 is 17 residues. The V gene's germline CDR1 is LGHNT and CDR2 FRNRAP. The CDR3 nucleotides read TGTGCTAGTGGTGAGACTAGCGGGGGCCAGAACACCGGGGAGCTGTTTTTT. Amino acid sequence: CASGETSGGQNTGELFF.

This clone was seen only once. The V and J genes are TRBV10-1 and TRBJ1-2, with D unclear. V lost 4 bases and J 4 bases, leaving 22 bases between the germline ends. CDR1 WNHNN and CDR2 SYGVQD come from the germline V gene (reference sequence). This CDR3 contains 17 residues. The CDR3 spells CASSAPLRSRKIYGYTF. CDR3 bases: TGCGCCAGCAGTGCCCCACTAAGATCGCGAAAGATCTATGGCTACACCTTC.

There are a few counts of this clone. The chain links TRBV9 to TRBJ2-3; tentative D call: TRBD2 (5 bases). The germline V gene encodes CDR1 SGDLS and CDR2 YYNGEE. The CDR3 loop spans 16 amino acids. V was cut by 2 bases and J by 2 bases, with 15 bases left in between. The CDR3 loop reads CASSVTSSWATDTQYF. The DNA for the CDR3 is TGTGCCAGCAGCGTTACTAGTAGTTGGGCCACAGATACGCAGTATTTT.

The gene calls are TRBV6-1 and TRBJ1-1, with no clear D. The V end was cut by 3 bases, the J end by 4 bases, with 12 bases between. The CDR3 is made up of 14 amino acids. The germline V gene has CDR1 MNHNS and CDR2 SASEGT. CDR3: CASSDNGGGTEAFF. Here the CDR3 DNA reads TGTGCCAGCAGTGACAACGGTGGCGGCACTGAAGCTTTCTTT.